The 24 T cell receptor beta chains listed next were all sequenced from one sample in a study of blood T cell repertoires in COVID-19. Libraries were prepared by immunoSEQ multiplex PCR; TCRdb keeps only in-frame clonotypes and omits some of them. The table includes some 490,000 clones, 88% detected once. The sequenced sample was PBMCs or T cells enriched from blood (not recorded which). The receptors originated from a woman aged 60-75 years who had recovered from COVID-19.

As to this clone: A read error may account for a junction end that differs from germline. The chain is built from TRBV6-5 and TRBJ1-3; D call uncertain. Germline loops: CDR1 MNHEY, CDR2 SVGAGI. This CDR3 is 14 amino acids long. The DNA of the CDR3 is TGTGCCAGCAGTAACATGGACTCTGGAGACACCATATATTTT. It is translated as CASSNMDSGDTIYF.

This sequence joins TRBV21-1 and TRBJ1-4; no check of the table's D call, TRBD1, against the DNA was made. TRBV21-1 is reported as a pseudogene. The CDR3 consists of 21 residues. CDR3 bases: TGTGCCAGCAGCAAAGTGCCCCCGGAGACAGGGTACCCCGCAACTAATGAAAAACTGTTTTTT. It yields the protein CASSKVPPETGYPATNEKLFF.

This chain uses TRBV15 with TRBJ1-4; a possible D gene is TRBD1 (6 bases). V lost 1 base to trimming and J lost 0 bases, with 9 bases between them. CDR3 length: 16 residues. Germline V gives CDR1 LNHNV, CDR2 YYDKDF (reference sequence). The CDR3 region has the DNA TGTGCCACCAGCAGAGCCCGGACAGCAACTAATGAAAAACTGTTTTTT. Its protein is CATSRARTATNEKLFF.

This chain links TRBV5-1 with TRBJ1-4, with D unclear. This CDR3 has 15 residues. The germline gives CDR1 SGHRS, CDR2 YFSETQ. V lost 0 bases to trimming and J lost 3 bases, with 9 bases between them. Here the CDR3 reads CASSLAGSANEKLFF. The CDR3, as DNA: TGCGCCAGCAGCTTGGCGGGGTCGGCTAATGAAAAACTGTTTTTT.

The V call is TRBV14, the J call TRBJ1-2, with D tentatively TRBD1 (6 bases). The CDR3 extends over 12 amino acids. From germline, CDR1 is SGHDN and CDR2 FVKESK. V lost 4 bases and J 7 bases, leaving 10 bases between the germline ends. CDR3 residues: CASSPRGSGYTF. The CDR3 nucleotides read TGTGCCAGCAGCCCCAGGGGCTCTGGCTACACCTTC.

The genes are TRBV11-2 and TRBJ2-7; 9 bases fit TRBD2. Unmatched junction bases numbered 4, after V lost 1 base and J lost 3 bases. Germline V gene data show CDR1 as SGHAT and CDR2 as FQNNGV. The CDR3 loop spans 15 amino acids. The CDR3 is CASSLGPSGVYEQYF. For the CDR3, the DNA is TGTGCCAGCAGCTTAGGCCCTAGCGGGGTCTACGAGCAGTACTTC.

V is TRBV29-1 and J is TRBJ1-2, with TRBD1 matching 8 bases. CDR3 size: 16 residues. Germline loops: CDR1 SQVTM, CDR2 ANQGSEA. V trimming: 0 bases; J trimming: 1 base; junction bases outside the gene matches: 7. CDR3 region: CSVEDRGRGGNYGYTF. In DNA, the CDR3 is TGCAGCGTTGAAGACAGGGGGCGCGGGGGTAACTATGGCTACACCTTC.

This chain joins TRBV19 and TRBJ1-2, with 7 bases aligning to TRBD1. CDR1 and CDR2 (germline): LNHDA, SQIVND (reference sequence). Trimming took 6 bases from V and 7 from J; bases not matched to a gene: 8. The CDR3 loop spans 13 amino acids. The CDR3 bases are TGTGCCAGTAGGTCAGGGGGTGCGTTTGGCTACACCTTC. It encodes CASRSGGAFGYTF.

The sample holds a few counts of this clone. CDR3 DNA: TGTGCCAGCAGCCGCCGGGGTAGCGGGGGGGCGGAGACCCAGTACTTC. Its protein product is CASSRRGSGGAETQYF. This sequence joins TRBV11-2 and TRBJ2-5; 11 nucleotides match TRBD2. Looked up from germline, CDR1 is SGHAT and CDR2 is FQNNGV. The CDR3 spans 16 residues. V shed 5 bases, J shed 5 bases, and the junction held 10 bases outside the gene matches.

The rearrangement links TRBV4-1 to TRBJ2-1; TRBD2 matches 9 bases. The ends lost 6 bases at V and 4 bases at J; junction bases unmatched: 7. CDR3 size: 15 residues. Germline values: CDR1 MGHRA, CDR2 YSYEKL. Here the CDR3 reads CASRRAGGVYNEQFF. CDR3 coding DNA: TGCGCCAGCAGGCGCGCGGGGGGGGTGTACAATGAGCAGTTCTTC.

In its sample, this clone was seen many times. The chain combines TRBV5-5 with TRBJ1-1, with unresolved D. The V and J ends lost 0 bases and 1 base respectively, with 4 bases between them. CDR1 is SGHKS, CDR2 YYEKEE, per germline (reference sequence). The CDR3 is 13 amino acids. In DNA, the CDR3 is TGTGCCAGCAGCTTGGACACGAACACTGAAGCTTTCTTT. The encoded protein is CASSLDTNTEAFF.

As concerns this clone: Germline is not matched at one junction end, which may reflect a read error. The chain carries TRBV6-6 and TRBJ1-5; D unresolved. The CDR3 runs to 16 residues. Germline V lookup: CDR1 MNHNY, CDR2 SVGAGI (reference sequence). The CDR3 bases are TGTGCCAGCAGTGACTCCCAGGTAGTTAGCAATCAGCCCCAGCATTTT. Protein: CASSDSQVVSNQPQHF.

The J gene is TRBJ2-1, the V gene TRBV10-3, with D possibly matching TRBD2 (6 bases). V dropped 6 bases and J dropped 1 base, with 13 bases sitting between them. CDR1 is ENHRY and CDR2 is SYGVKD in the germline V gene. The CDR3 spans 15 residues. CDR3 in amino acids: CAISAGLLSYNEQFF. CDR3 coding DNA: TGTGCCATCAGCGCCGGACTACTATCCTACAATGAGCAGTTCTTC.

CDR3 nucleotides: TGCGCCAGCAGTGAGTACAGGGGGTCCTACGAGCAGTACGTC. Protein: CASSEYRGSYEQYV. The chain joins TRBV10-2 to TRBJ2-7, with 8 bases identical to TRBD1. V trimming: 1 base; J trimming: 1 base; junction bases outside the gene matches: 0. This CDR3 has 14 residues. The germline V gene has CDR1 WSHSY and CDR2 SAAADI.

The V gene is TRBV5-1, the J gene TRBJ2-5, with 7 bases matching TRBD1. There are 13 residues in the CDR3. The V gene's germline CDR1 is SGHRS and CDR2 YFSETQ. V was pared by 4 bases and J by 5 bases, with 5 bases of the junction left unmatched. The CDR3 DNA reads as TGCGCCAGCAGCCCGGGGACAGATGAGACCCAGTACTTC. This codes for CASSPGTDETQYF.

In its sample, this clone was seen once. This chain connects TRBV6-5 to TRBJ2-5; 7 bases match TRBD2. V was clipped by 6 bases and J by 4 bases; unmatched bases: 5. Germline lookup yields CDR1 MNHEY and CDR2 SVGAGI. The CDR3 consists of 13 residues. The DNA for the CDR3 is TGTGCCAGCAGCCCCGGGACTATAGAGACCCAGTACTTC. Its translation: CASSPGTIETQYF.

The chain joins TRBV3-1 (or the pseudogene TRBV3-2) to TRBJ1-2; D remains ambiguous. There are 14 residues in the CDR3. Germline CDR1 reads LGHDT; CDR2 reads YNNKEL (reference sequence). The V and J ends lost 2 bases and 4 bases respectively, with 11 bases between them. CDR3 nucleotide sequence: TGTGCCAGCAGCCAAACAGACCTTTTCTATGGCTACACCTTC. Protein product: CASSQTDLFYGYTF.

The chain carries TRBV30 and TRBJ1-5; 8 bases agree with TRBD1. V trimming: 3 bases; J trimming: 6 bases; junction bases outside the gene matches: 7. Germline V gene sequence: CDR1 GTSNPN, CDR2 SVGIG (reference sequence). CDR3 size: 14 residues. The CDR3 region has the DNA TGTGCCTGGAGCCATTGGACAGGGAGTCAGCCCCAGCATTTT. Its translation: CAWSHWTGSQPQHF.

The chain carries TRBV2 and TRBJ2-1; 11 nucleotides line up with TRBD2. V trimming: 8 bases; J trimming: 1 base; junction bases outside the gene matches: 7. This CDR3 is 16 amino acids long. The germline CDR1 and CDR2 sequences are SNHLY and FYNNEI. The CDR3 reads CASFTLAGGSYNEQFF. The CDR3 bases are TGTGCCAGCTTTACTTTAGCGGGGGGGTCCTACAATGAGCAGTTCTTC.

V and J are TRBV7-2 and TRBJ2-7; 9 bases are shared with TRBD2. The CDR3 loop spans 15 amino acids. V trimming: 2 bases; J trimming: 3 bases; junction bases outside the gene matches: 5. CDR1 is SGHTA and CDR2 is FQGNSA in the germline V gene. CDR3 DNA: TGTGCCAGCAGCTTACTAGCGGGGTCCATCTACGAGCAGTACGTC. It yields the protein CASSLLAGSIYEQYV.

The genes are TRBV5-4 and TRBJ1-2, with 8 bases matching TRBD1. CDR1 and CDR2 (germline): SGHNT, YYREEE (reference sequence). The CDR3 totals 14 residues. V shed 4 bases, J shed 8 bases, and the junction held 10 bases outside the gene matches. CDR3 amino acids: CASSGGTGWQGYTF. The CDR3, as DNA: TGTGCCAGCAGCGGGGGGACAGGTTGGCAGGGCTACACCTTC.

The J gene is TRBJ2-7, the V gene TRBV6-1; 7 bases agree with TRBD1. V dropped 3 bases and J dropped 4; count of bases not matched to a gene: 12. CDR3 length: 16 amino acids. Looked up from germline, CDR1 is MNHNS and CDR2 is SASEGT. In DNA form, the CDR3 reads TGTGCCAGCAGTGAGGGATCGGGGACAGATATTTACGAGCAGTACTTC. It yields the protein CASSEGSGTDIYEQYF.

The V and J genes are TRBV5-1 and TRBJ1-3; 7 bases match TRBD1. V shed 1 base and J 2 bases; nucleotides not matched to a gene: 0. CDR3 size: 14 residues. The V gene's germline CDR1 is SGHRS and CDR2 YFSETQ. This CDR3 reads CASSLTGAGNTIYF. Here the CDR3 DNA reads TGCGCCAGCAGCTTGACAGGGGCTGGAAACACCATATATTTT.

Only a few counts were recorded for this clone. V usage is TRBV7-6 and J usage is TRBJ1-3; D is uncertain. V was pared by 5 bases and J by 0 bases, with 11 bases between. This CDR3 spans 15 amino acids. Germline V gene sequence: CDR1 SGHVS, CDR2 FNYEAQ. CDR3 sequence: CASSDTESSGNTIYF. For the CDR3, the DNA is TGTGCCAGCAGCGATACAGAGAGCTCTGGAAACACCATATATTTT.